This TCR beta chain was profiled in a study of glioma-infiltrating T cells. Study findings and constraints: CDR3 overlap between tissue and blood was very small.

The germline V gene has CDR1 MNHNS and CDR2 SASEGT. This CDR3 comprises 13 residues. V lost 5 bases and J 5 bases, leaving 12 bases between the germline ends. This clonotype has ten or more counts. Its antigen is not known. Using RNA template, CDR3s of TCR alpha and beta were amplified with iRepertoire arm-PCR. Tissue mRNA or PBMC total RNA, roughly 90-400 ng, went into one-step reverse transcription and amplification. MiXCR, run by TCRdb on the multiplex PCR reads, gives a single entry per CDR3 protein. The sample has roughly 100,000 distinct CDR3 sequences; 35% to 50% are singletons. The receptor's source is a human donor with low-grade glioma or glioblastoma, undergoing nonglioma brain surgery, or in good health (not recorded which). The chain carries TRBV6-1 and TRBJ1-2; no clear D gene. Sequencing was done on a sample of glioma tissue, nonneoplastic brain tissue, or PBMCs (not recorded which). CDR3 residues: CASSYGQRYGYTF. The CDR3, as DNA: TGTGCCAGCAGTTATGGGCAGAGGTATGGCTACACCTTC.